Below are 32 T cell receptor beta chains sequenced from a single sample in a study of T cells in Graves' hyperthyroidism and ophthalmopathy. Amplification targeted TCR beta CDR3 regions from RNA transcripts. TCR CDR3 regions were first amplified by RT-PCR with HTBI primers. TCRdb recomputed calls from the multiplex PCR reads with MiXCR, one row per CDR3 protein. The sample has approximately 300,000 distinct CDR3 sequences; over 15% are singletons. Sample: blood. The receptors derive from a woman in her fifties or sixties with Graves' ophthalmopathy.

This clonotype was recorded many times. The chain uses TRBV30 and TRBJ1-2; D call uncertain. This CDR3 spans 15 amino acids. V lost 4 bases and J 3 bases, leaving 18 bases between the germline ends. Germline CDR1 is GTSNPN and CDR2 is SVGIG (reference sequence). The CDR3, as DNA: TGTGCCTGGAACAGAGTGCTCCCGGGTGACTATGGCTACACCTTC. Protein product: CAWNRVLPGDYGYTF.

This clonotype was seen a handful of times. A much larger clone is a single base away; this may be a read error. The missing conserved phenylalanine or tryptophan at the end of this CDR3 makes a read error likely. V gene TRBV20-1 combines with J gene TRBJ2-7; D may correspond to TRBD1 or TRBD2 (6 bases each). V lost 5 bases to trimming and J lost 2 bases, with 16 bases between them. Germline V gene data show CDR1 as DFQATT and CDR2 as SNEGSKA (reference sequence). The length of the CDR3 is 14 residues. DNA of the CDR3: TGCAGTGCTCTGGAGGGGGTACACGCCTACGAGCAGTACCTC. It yields the protein CSALEGVHAYEQYL.

In this sample, this clonotype turned up many times. The chain links TRBV7-2 to TRBJ2-3; the D is unclear. This CDR3 spans 11 amino acids. Germline CDR1 and CDR2: SGHTA and FQGNSA. V was shortened by 1 base and J by 7 bases, with 3 bases between the two germline ends. The CDR3 is CASSLVYTQYF. Here the CDR3 DNA reads TGTGCCAGCAGCTTAGTTTATACGCAGTATTTT.

The J gene is TRBJ1-5, the V gene TRBV18, with 11 bases fitting TRBD1. V trimming: 0 bases; J trimming: 7 bases; junction bases outside the gene matches: 2. This CDR3 is built from 15 residues. The germline V gene has CDR1 KGHSH and CDR2 LQKENI. CDR3 nucleotides: TGTGCCAGCTCACCACCCGGGACAGGGGGACAGCCCCAGCATTTT. It specifies CASSPPGTGGQPQHF.

The CDR3 region has the DNA TGTGCCAGCAGTCCTAGCCGGGGGAGGGGCAATCGGGAAAAACTGTTTTTT. This codes for CASSPSRGRGNREKLFF. The gene calls are TRBV6-2 or TRBV6-3 and TRBJ1-4; possible D gene TRBD1, 5 bases. V lost 5 bases and J 8 bases, leaving 24 bases between the germline ends. The CDR3 totals 17 residues. Germline CDR1 reads MNHEY; CDR2 reads SVGEGT.

The table lists this clonotype with many counts. J is TRBJ2-7 and V is TRBV29-1; a possible D gene is TRBD1 (5 bases). The CDR3 extends over 13 amino acids. The V gene's germline CDR1 is SQVTM and CDR2 ANQGSEA. With 0 bases removed from V and 0 bases from J, the gap between germline ends came to 6 bases. The CDR3 protein is CSVEDRDSYEQYF. Written as DNA, the CDR3 is TGCAGCGTTGAAGACAGGGACTCCTACGAGCAGTACTTC.

This clonotype was counted a single time. J is TRBJ2-3 and V is TRBV9, with D hard to call. The CDR3 totals 14 residues. V was cut by 1 base and J by 1 base, with 7 bases left in between. Germline CDR1 is SGDLS and CDR2 is YYNGEE. The DNA for the CDR3 is TGTGCCAGCAGCGTAAATGGTGGCACAGATACGCAGTATTTT. It yields the protein CASSVNGGTDTQYF. Variable domain in full (rest from reference TRBV9 and TRBJ2-3): DSGVTQTPKHLITATGQRVTLRCSPRSGDLSVYWYQQSLDQGLQFLIQYYNGEERAKGNILERFSAQQFPDLHSELNLSSLELGDSALYFCASSVNGGTDTQYFGPGTRLTVL.

There are a few counts of this clonotype. The chain links TRBV12-3 or TRBV12-4 to TRBJ2-7, with D perhaps TRBD1 (6 bases). The CDR3 spans 14 residues. Trimming removed 7 bases at V and 5 bases at J, with 18 bases between. CDR3 sequence reads: CASTMAYRENEQYF. The CDR3 nucleotides read TGTGCCAGCACCATGGCGTACAGGGAGAACGAGCAGTACTTC.

This clonotype has ten or more counts. J is TRBJ2-3 and V is TRBV7-9; a possible D gene is TRBD2 (5 bases). CDR3 length equals 14 residues. V shed 5 bases and J shed 2 bases, with 11 bases lying between them. Germline CDR1 and CDR2: SEHNR and FQNEAQ (reference sequence). CDR3 nucleotide sequence: TGTGCCAGCAGCACTAGGGCAGTCACAGATACGCAGTATTTT. Translating it yields CASSTRAVTDTQYF.

This clonotype showed up many times. The chain carries TRBV10-2 and TRBJ1-5; D remains ambiguous. CDR3 size: 15 residues. Per the germline V gene, CDR1 is WSHSY and CDR2 is SAAADI. V dropped 0 bases and J dropped 1 base, with 7 bases sitting between them. CDR3 sequence (DNA): TGCGCCAGCAGTGAGTCTAGCGGGAGCAATCAGCCCCAGCATTTT. Translation: CASSESSGSNQPQHF.

This clonotype was counted at least ten times. The gene calls are TRBV4-3 and TRBJ2-1; a possible D gene is TRBD2 (5 bases). The CDR3 consists of 17 residues. Trimming removed 1 base at V and 0 bases at J, with 13 bases between. CDR1 is LGHNA, CDR2 YSLEER, per germline. CDR3 coding DNA: TGCGCCAGCAGCCAAGCGGTTAGCGTGTACTCCTACAATGAGCAGTTCTTC. This codes for CASSQAVSVYSYNEQFF.

This clonotype was observed at least ten times. This rearrangement joins TRBV10-2 to TRBJ2-7, with 12 bases matching TRBD2. Trimming at V came to 0 bases and at J to 7 bases, leaving 4 bases not matched to a gene. This CDR3 has 15 residues. Germline CDR1 reads WSHSY; CDR2 reads SAAADI. The CDR3 region has the DNA TGCGCCAGCAGTGAGTCGACTAGCGGGAGTTGGGAGCAGTACTTC. Its translation: CASSESTSGSWEQYF.

This clonotype was detected only a few times. This may come from a read error, since a much larger clone is one base off. The gene calls are TRBV28 and TRBJ2-7, with D perhaps matching TRBD2 (6 bases). V was cut by 6 bases and J by 2 bases, with 14 bases left in between. Looked up from germline, CDR1 is MDHEN and CDR2 is SYDVKM. The CDR3 sequence is 14 residues long. In nucleotides, the CDR3 is TGTGCCAGCAGACGACTAGTCGACACCTACGAGCAGTACTTC. Translated, it gives CASRRLVDTYEQYF.

The chain couples TRBV24-1 to TRBJ1-4; TRBD1 is a possible D gene (5 bases). Trimming stripped 4 bases from V and 8 bases from J, with 16 bases between. Germline values: CDR1 KGHDR, CDR2 SFDVKD. This CDR3 contains 15 residues. Here the CDR3 DNA reads TGTGCCACCAGTGACCGACTACAGGTTTGGGAAAAACTGTTTTTT. This gives the protein CATSDRLQVWEKLFF.

The genes are TRBV27 and TRBJ2-3; D might be TRBD2 (6 bases). Germline loops: CDR1 MNHEY, CDR2 SMNVEV (reference sequence). Trimming took 5 bases from V and 2 from J, leaving 14 bases between them. CDR3 length equals 15 residues. The CDR3, as DNA: TGTGCCAGCAGTATCATTAGCGGATTCACAGATACGCAGTATTTT. Translated: CASSIISGFTDTQYF.

This clonotype was recorded many times. The CDR3 nucleotides are TGCAGTCCAAGACCACCACCCAACTATGGCTACACCTTC. The encoded protein is CSPRPPPNYGYTF. This sequence joins TRBV20-1 and TRBJ1-2; unclear D gene. This CDR3 is built from 13 residues. Germline-derived CDR1 and CDR2 are DFQATT and SNEGSKA (reference sequence). Trimming stripped 8 bases from V and 2 bases from J, with 15 bases between.

This chain connects TRBV10-3 to TRBJ1-1; the match to TRBD1 covers 10 bases. V lost 2 bases, J lost 4 bases, and 4 bases stayed unmatched. Germline assignment: CDR1 ENHRY and CDR2 SYGVKD. The CDR3 is 15 amino acids. The CDR3 is CAISEPDRGITEAFF. The CDR3, as DNA: TGTGCCATCAGTGAGCCGGACAGGGGGATCACTGAAGCTTTCTTT.

This clonotype was counted only a few times. The chain is built from TRBV5-6 and TRBJ1-6, with 7 bases identical to TRBD1. The CDR3 covers 14 residues. V lost 6 bases and J lost 8; bases outside the gene matches: 8. Germline V gives CDR1 SGHDT, CDR2 YYEEEE. The CDR3 region is CASTTPGGYSPLHF. The CDR3 DNA is TGTGCCAGCACTACTCCAGGGGGGTATTCACCCCTCCACTTT. The complete variable domain, with remaining parts taken from reference TRBV5-6 and TRBJ1-6, reads DAGVTQSPTHLIKTRGQQVTLRCSPKSGHDTVSWYQQALGQGPQFIFQYYEEEERQRGNFPDRFSGHQFPNYSSELNVNALLLGDSALYLCASTTPGGYSPLHFGNGTRLTVT.

This clonotype was counted many times. The chain couples TRBV2 to TRBJ1-2; D uncertain. Germline V gives CDR1 SNHLY, CDR2 FYNNEI. The V end lost 3 bases, the J end lost 4 bases, and 9 bases lay between the germline ends. The CDR3 covers 13 residues. CDR3 in DNA: TGTGCCAGCAGTGATGTCGGAATCTATGGCTACACCTTC. It is translated as CASSDVGIYGYTF.

This clonotype was seen only once. This sequence joins TRBV6-1 and TRBJ1-5; TRBD1 is a possible D gene (5 bases). V was trimmed by 8 bases and J by 5 bases, leaving 13 bases between them. Looked up from germline, CDR1 is MNHNS and CDR2 is SASEGT. This CDR3 spans 13 amino acids. Here the CDR3 DNA reads TGTGCCAGCTCATCAGGGTTGGATCAGCCCCAGCATTTT. Translated, it gives CASSSGLDQPQHF.

This clonotype appeared many times. The chain joins TRBV11-2 to TRBJ1-1; possible D gene TRBD1, 5 bases. CDR1 is SGHAT and CDR2 is FQNNGV in the germline V gene. CDR3 size: 16 residues. Trimming cost V 1 base and J 1 base, with 13 bases left between them. The CDR3 DNA follows: TGTGCCAGCAGCTTAGTAAGGGGCGTACAGAACACTGAAGCTTTCTTT. It yields the protein CASSLVRGVQNTEAFF.

In its sample, this clonotype was seen many times. The rearrangement links TRBV3-2 to TRBJ1-2. TRBV3-2 is a listed pseudogene. The CDR3 is 12 residues long. The CDR3 region has the DNA TGTGCCAGCAGCCAAATGAGCGATGGCTACACCTTC. This gives the protein CASSQMSDGYTF.

This clonotype has ten or more counts. CDR3 amino acids: CASSEWAGQGRDTQYF. DNA of the CDR3: TGTGCCAGCAGTGAATGGGCAGGCCAGGGGAGAGATACGCAGTATTTT. This chain uses TRBV2 with TRBJ2-3; weak D call: TRBD1 (6 bases). Trimming took 2 bases from V and 5 from J, leaving 17 bases between them. CDR1 and CDR2 (germline): SNHLY, FYNNEI. CDR3 length: 16 residues. Combining the CDR3 with reference TRBV2 and TRBJ2-3 gives the whole variable domain EPEVTQTPSHQVTQMGQEVILRCVPISNHLYFYWYRQILGQKVEFLVSFYNNEISEKSEIFDDQFSVERPDGSNFTLKIRSTKLEDSAMYFCASSEWAGQGRDTQYFGPGTRLTVL.

This clonotype was counted at least ten times. The V and J genes are TRBV27 and TRBJ2-5; 10 bases fit TRBD2. The germline V gene has CDR1 MNHEY and CDR2 SMNVEV (reference sequence). Trimming removed 6 bases from V and 5 bases from J; junction bases left unmatched: 15. This CDR3 is built from 17 residues. CDR3 DNA: TGTGCCAGCAGGCAGAACGGGCTAGCGGGAGAAGCGGAGACCCAGTACTTC. Protein sequence: CASRQNGLAGEAETQYF.

The chain carries TRBV5-5 and TRBJ2-7; D tentatively fits TRBD1 or TRBD2 (5 bases each). The length of the CDR3 is 14 residues. Deletions cut 4 bases from V and 2 bases from J, with 13 bases between. Germline assignment: CDR1 SGHKS and CDR2 YYEKEE (reference sequence). CDR3 DNA sequence: TGTGCCAGCAGCCATATCGGGGCCCCCTACGAGCAGTACTTC. Encoded protein: CASSHIGAPYEQYF.

This clonotype turned up a few times. The rearrangement links TRBV6-1 to TRBJ1-3; no reliable D call. Trimming took off 7 bases at V and 0 bases at J, with 16 bases between the two ends. The CDR3 spans 16 residues. CDR1 is MNHNS and CDR2 is SASEGT in the germline V gene. In DNA, the CDR3 is TGTGCCAGCACCACCTTATCACCCAGCTCTGGAAACACCATATATTTT. Its protein is CASTTLSPSSGNTIYF.

This clonotype was counted ten times or more. The V and J genes are TRBV9 and TRBJ1-1; D perhaps matches TRBD1 (6 bases). Germline V gene data show CDR1 as SGDLS and CDR2 as YYNGEE. V was shortened by 0 bases and J by 3 bases, with 15 bases between the two germline ends. There are 16 residues in the CDR3. CDR3 protein: CASSVAPGRGDTEAFF. The CDR3 region has the DNA TGTGCCAGCAGCGTAGCACCGGGTAGGGGGGACACTGAAGCTTTCTTT.

This clonotype has ten or more counts. The chain carries TRBV11-2 and TRBJ2-7, with D tentatively TRBD1 (5 bases). Between the trimmed V and J ends, which lost 5 bases and 6 bases, there was a span of 14 bases. The CDR3 consists of 13 residues. Germline CDR1 and CDR2: SGHAT and FQNNGV. CDR3 residues: CASSPLAGSEQYF. The CDR3 DNA reads TGTGCCAGCAGCCCCCTTGCAGGGTCCGAGCAGTACTTC.

This clonotype was seen repeatedly, ten times or more. The chain is built from TRBV7-2 and TRBJ2-1; 10 bases agree with TRBD2. The trim removed 6 bases at V and 9 bases at J, leaving 11 bases unmatched. CDR1 SGHTA and CDR2 FQGNSA come from the germline V gene. This CDR3 spans 15 amino acids. Here the CDR3 DNA reads TGTGCCAGCAGTCCCCGCCTAGCGGGAGCGGGTGAGCAGTTCTTC. This gives the protein CASSPRLAGAGEQFF.

This clonotype was counted between two and nine times. This rearrangement joins TRBV27 to TRBJ2-2, with D perhaps given as TRBD1 or TRBD2 (5 bases each). The CDR3 is made up of 16 amino acids. Trimming removed 1 base from V and 0 bases from J, with 9 bases in between. Germline CDR1 MNHEY, CDR2 SMNVEV (reference sequence). The DNA of the CDR3 is TGTGCCAGCAGTTTATACGGGGCCGCGAACACCGGGGAGCTGTTTTTT. Amino acid sequence: CASSLYGAANTGELFF.

This clonotype was counted ten times or more. The V call is TRBV6-1, the J call TRBJ2-7; D unclear. The length of the CDR3 is 13 residues. The germline V gene has CDR1 MNHNS and CDR2 SASEGT. V lost 6 bases, J lost 3 bases, and 12 bases lay in between. The CDR3 DNA sequence: TGTGCCAGCAGCGCGTCTAACCTCTACGAGCAGTACTTC. This sequence encodes CASSASNLYEQYF.

The V call is TRBV20-1, the J call TRBJ2-2; 7 positions agree with TRBD1. The CDR3 consists of 16 residues. Germline V CDR1 and CDR2: DFQATT, SNEGSKA (reference sequence). Trimming removed 5 bases from V and 0 bases from J; junction bases left unmatched: 9. CDR3 DNA sequence: TGCAGTGCTCTGCAAGGGGGCGGAACGAACACCGGGGAGCTGTTTTTT. Amino acid sequence: CSALQGGGTNTGELFF.